The 7 T cell receptor beta chains presented below share a single source sample, sequenced in a study of CD8 T cells in Susac syndrome. Reverse transcription of roughly 0.45 to 1 ug RNA used random hexamers. A single record per CDR3 protein comes from TCRdb applying MiXCR to the immunoSEQ multiplex PCR reads. The data contain 140,000 to 150,000 distinct CDR3 sequences, around 95% of them singletons. Sequenced sample: CD4+ T cells from PBMCs. The receptors were gathered from a human donor with Susac syndrome.

V is TRBV20-1 and J is TRBJ2-2; tentatively, D is TRBD1 (6 bases). Germline values: CDR1 DFQATT, CDR2 SNEGSKA (reference sequence). V was trimmed by 6 bases and J by 7 bases, leaving 21 bases between them. The CDR3 is 15 residues long. CDR3 sequence: CSASIGGLTNGELFF. CDR3 sequence (DNA): TGCAGTGCGTCCATAGGGGGTCTGACAAACGGGGAGCTGTTTTTT.

This rearrangement joins TRBV14 to TRBJ2-3, with unresolved D. The CDR3 spans 15 residues. Per the germline V gene, CDR1 is SGHDN and CDR2 is FVKESK. Trimming shortened V by 1 base and J by 2 bases, and 10 bases separated the two germline ends. CDR3: CASSQAPPPTDTQYF. Written as DNA, the CDR3 is TGTGCCAGCAGCCAAGCCCCTCCTCCCACAGATACGCAGTATTTT.

The chain is built from TRBV5-1 and TRBJ2-2, with a tentative D call TRBD2 (6 bases). CDR1 SGHRS and CDR2 YFSETQ come from the germline V gene. V lost 3 bases, J lost 2 bases, and 14 bases lay in between. This CDR3 comprises 16 residues. CDR3 sequence: CASSSGLSENTGELFF. As DNA, the CDR3 is TGCGCCAGCAGCTCAGGACTATCTGAAAACACCGGGGAGCTGTTTTTT.

This sequence joins TRBV18 and TRBJ1-1, with TRBD1 identical over 8 bases. V lost 2 bases, J lost 5 bases, and 4 bases stayed unmatched. There are 14 residues in the CDR3. Per germline, CDR1 KGHSH and CDR2 LQKENI. CDR3 protein: CASSPNRGRTEAFF. CDR3 nucleotide sequence: TGTGCCAGCTCACCAAACAGGGGGAGAACTGAAGCTTTCTTT.

The chain recombines TRBV29-1 with TRBJ1-2, with D perhaps matching TRBD1 (5 bases). The CDR3 totals 12 residues. Germline V gene sequence: CDR1 SQVTM, CDR2 ANQGSEA. V lost 1 base to trimming and J lost 6 bases, with 9 bases between them. The CDR3: CSVEGGSHGYTF. CDR3 bases: TGCAGCGTTGAAGGGGGGTCTCATGGCTACACCTTC.

The J gene is TRBJ2-5, the V gene TRBV2; D gene ambiguous. V was trimmed by 5 bases and J by 6 bases, leaving 7 bases between them. This CDR3 has 11 amino acids. Germline assignment: CDR1 SNHLY and CDR2 FYNNEI. The CDR3 loop reads CASSFRKTQYF. The DNA for the CDR3 is TGTGCCAGCAGTTTCCGGAAGACCCAGTACTTC.

The chain couples TRBV29-1 to TRBJ2-1; D possibly corresponds to TRBD2 (5 bases). The CDR3 extends over 14 amino acids. Per the germline V gene, CDR1 is SQVTM and CDR2 is ANQGSEA. Trimming cost V 3 bases and J 4 bases, with 13 bases left between them. The CDR3 region has the DNA TGCAGCGTTGACTTTGGCGGGCTGTACAATGAGCAGTTCTTC. Its translation is CSVDFGGLYNEQFF.